This paragraph covers one TCR beta chain sequence. The data originate from a study of beta chain features in type 1 diabetes. By way of CD45RO/CCR7/CD25/CD127/CD95/CD27, the CD4+ regulatory, stem cell-like memory, central memory and naive cells were sorted. Isolated RNA was reverse transcribed in full, so expressed TCRB transcripts were sequenced. Profiling relied on immunoSEQ multiplex PCR, and the TCRdb table lists in-frame clones only, not all of them. Among roughly 370,000 clones, roughly 14% were seen once, and the ten largest hold roughly 0.035%. V was pared by 7 bases and J by 1 base, with 13 bases between. CDR1 and CDR2 from the germline V gene are SNHLY and FYNNEI. There are 14 residues in the CDR3.

The sequence was obtained from a man under 40 in good health. The V call is TRBV2, the J call TRBJ1-2; the D gene is possibly TRBD1 (5 bases). Material for sequencing was naive CD4+ T cells from blood. The CDR3 nucleotides read TGTGCCAGCACCCGGGACTCTAATAACTATGGCTACACCTTC. Its translation is CASTRDSNNYGYTF. Supplemented by reference TRBV2 and TRBJ1-2, the full variable domain reads EPEVTQTPSHQVTQMGQEVILRCVPISNHLYFYWYRQILGQKVEFLVSFYNNEISEKSEIFDDQFSVERPDGSNFTLKIRSTKLEDSAMYFCASTRDSNNYGYTFGSGTRLTVV.